Below, 20 T cell receptor beta chains from the same sample are listed, as sequenced in a study of CD8 T cells in ankylosing spondylitis. Each CDR3 protein is one row after TCRdb ran MiXCR on the 5' RACE reads. There are about 36,000 distinct CDR3 sequences in the sample; approximately 10% occur only once, and 20% to 25% lies in the top ten. Sample: synovial fluid, either unsorted or a sorted T cell fraction (not recorded which). These receptors originate from a male donor with ankylosing spondylitis.

This rearrangement joins TRBV7-6 to TRBJ2-2; D is uncertain. The ends were cut back, 7 bases at V and 8 bases at J, with 11 bases in the middle. The CDR3 consists of 12 residues. Germline V gene sequence: CDR1 SGHVS, CDR2 FNYEAQ. This chain's CDR3 is CASTSALGELFF. The CDR3 DNA reads TGTGCCAGCACATCCGCCCTGGGGGAGCTGTTTTTT.

In this sample, this clonotype turned up a few times. The chain joins TRBV5-1 to TRBJ2-1; D remains unclear. V lost 2 bases and J 8 bases, leaving 11 bases between the germline ends. The V gene's germline CDR1 is SGHRS and CDR2 YFSETQ. This CDR3 has 13 amino acids. The CDR3 DNA reads as TGCGCCAGCAGCTTCACCGCCATGGATGAGCAGTTCTTC. Amino acids: CASSFTAMDEQFF.

The chain employs TRBV27 and TRBJ1-5; 7 bases match TRBD1. Trimming took 4 bases from V and 5 from J; bases not matched to a gene: 5. Germline CDR1 and CDR2: MNHEY and SMNVEV (reference sequence). The CDR3 runs 14 residues. The CDR3 region has the DNA TGTGCCAGCAGTTCCAGGGGGAGTTATCAGCCCCAGCATTTT. Residues: CASSSRGSYQPQHF.

The V gene is TRBV28, the J gene TRBJ2-7; 8 bases agree with TRBD2. The V gene end was trimmed by 5 bases and the J gene end by 3 bases; junction bases not matched to a gene: 9. The germline gives CDR1 MDHEN, CDR2 SYDVKM. This CDR3 is 15 amino acids long. The CDR3 here is CASSRSGSARYEQYF. The CDR3 DNA follows: TGTGCCAGCAGTCGAAGCGGGAGCGCCCGCTACGAGCAGTACTTC.

This clonotype has at least ten counts. The chain uses TRBV5-1 and TRBJ2-1, with TRBD2 matching over 13 bases. CDR1 SGHRS and CDR2 YFSETQ come from the germline V gene. Unmatched junction bases numbered 7, after V lost 1 base and J lost 9 bases. This CDR3 has 16 amino acids. CDR3: CASSLFPGLAGIEQFF. The CDR3 bases are TGCGCCAGCAGCTTGTTTCCGGGACTAGCGGGGATTGAGCAGTTCTTC.

There are many counts of this clonotype. The chain links TRBV6-5 to TRBJ2-7; 13 bases match TRBD2. Germline V gene data show CDR1 as MNHEY and CDR2 as SVGAGI. Unmatched junction bases numbered 0, after V lost 2 bases and J lost 5 bases. This CDR3 has 14 residues. This CDR3 is CASSYGLAGDEQYF. The DNA for the CDR3 is TGTGCCAGCAGTTACGGACTAGCGGGAGACGAGCAGTACTTC.

A few counts support this clonotype. Mismatch with germline at one junction end may stem from a read error. The chain combines TRBV6-5 with TRBJ2-7, with 10 bases fitting TRBD2. Germline lookup yields CDR1 MNHEY and CDR2 SVGAGI. CDR3 size: 15 residues. CDR3 residues: CASRYSPSGSREQYF. The CDR3 DNA is TGTGCCAGCAGGTACTCGCCTAGCGGGAGTAGAGAGCAGTACTTC.

This clonotype has at least ten counts. The chain couples TRBV12-3 or TRBV12-4 to TRBJ2-1, with unresolved D. With 4 bases removed from V and 3 bases from J, the gap between germline ends came to 4 bases. CDR3 size: 12 residues. CDR3 residues: CASSSDYNEQFF. The CDR3 nucleotides read TGTGCCAGCAGTTCTGACTACAATGAGCAGTTCTTC.

The V call is TRBV20-1, the J call TRBJ1-5; possibly TRBD1 for D (6 bases). Germline V gene data show CDR1 as DFQATT and CDR2 as SNEGSKA (reference sequence). V dropped 3 bases and J dropped 9 bases, with 21 bases sitting between them. The CDR3 extends over 15 amino acids. CDR3 coding DNA: TGCAGTGCTAGGAGGGGAGACGGCTTACAGGGGCCCCAGCATTTT. This gives the protein CSARRGDGLQGPQHF.

This clonotype was found many times. V and J are TRBV29-1 and TRBJ2-5; TRBD2 matches at 8 bases. V shed 4 bases, J shed 1 base, and the junction held 8 bases outside the gene matches. This CDR3 comprises 15 residues. Germline lookup yields CDR1 SQVTM and CDR2 ANQGSEA. CDR3 nucleotides: TGCAGCGTTGCGGGGACTAGGGATATCCAAGAGACCCAGTACTTC. The encoded protein is CSVAGTRDIQETQYF.

This clonotype was seen a handful of times. V and J are TRBV19 and TRBJ2-1; TRBD2 aligns across 14 bases. Unmatched junction bases numbered 7, after V lost 8 bases and J lost 7 bases. The CDR3 covers 15 residues. Per the germline V gene, CDR1 is LNHDA and CDR2 is SQIVND (reference sequence). This CDR3 is CASSSGTSGSNEQFF. For the CDR3, the DNA is TGTGCCAGTTCCTCCGGGACTAGCGGGAGTAATGAGCAGTTCTTC.

This clonotype has ten or more counts. J is TRBJ2-3 and V is TRBV6-1, with D perhaps given as TRBD1 or TRBD2 (5 bases each). V was trimmed by 3 bases and J by 0 bases, leaving 13 bases between them. The germline gives CDR1 MNHNS, CDR2 SASEGT. This CDR3 is built from 16 residues. This chain's CDR3 is CASSDRGRPSTDTQYF. DNA of the CDR3: TGTGCCAGCAGTGACCGGGGCAGACCTAGCACAGATACGCAGTATTTT.

This clonotype was recorded many times. The chain has TRBV20-1 and TRBJ1-5, with TRBD1 as a possible D gene (5 bases). CDR3 length equals 13 residues. Per the germline V gene, CDR1 is DFQATT and CDR2 is SNEGSKA (reference sequence). Trimming took 5 bases from V and 4 from J, leaving 12 bases between them. The CDR3, as DNA: TGCAGTGCTGGGACGGGACTTAATCAGCCCCAGCATTTT. Translated: CSAGTGLNQPQHF.

The chain is built from TRBV7-3 and TRBJ2-7; 7 nucleotides agree with TRBD2. V shed 5 bases and J 0 bases; nucleotides not matched to a gene: 4. Per germline, CDR1 SGHTA and CDR2 FQGTGA. The CDR3 loop spans 14 amino acids. As DNA, the CDR3 is TGTGCCAGCAGCCCGGGCGGGAGCTCCTACGAGCAGTACTTC. Translated, it gives CASSPGGSSYEQYF.

This rearrangement joins TRBV20-1 to TRBJ2-7; 7 bases are shared with TRBD2. This CDR3 comprises 13 residues. The germline gives CDR1 DFQATT, CDR2 SNEGSKA (reference sequence). V was clipped by 6 bases and J by 4 bases; unmatched bases: 9. CDR3 sequence (DNA): TGCAGTGCGGGGAGGGAGGGGATATACGAGCAGTACTTC. Its protein is CSAGREGIYEQYF.

This clonotype was observed at least ten times. The chain links TRBV12-3 or TRBV12-4 to TRBJ2-7; TRBD1 aligns across 7 bases. The CDR3 extends over 12 amino acids. Trimming took 10 bases from V and 2 from J; bases not matched to a gene: 5. The CDR3 DNA follows: TGTGCCACCGGGACAGTAGCCTACGAGCAGTACTTC. Protein sequence: CATGTVAYEQYF.

This clonotype was seen at least ten times. The chain carries TRBV6-1 and TRBJ2-7; a possible D gene is TRBD2 (5 bases). The CDR3 consists of 17 residues. V was trimmed by 1 base and J by 2 bases, leaving 18 bases between them. From germline, CDR1 is MNHNS and CDR2 SASEGT. This CDR3 is CASSEEKGAFYPYEQYF. The DNA of the CDR3 is TGTGCCAGCAGTGAAGAGAAGGGAGCGTTTTATCCCTACGAGCAGTACTTC.

The chain carries TRBV7-9 and TRBJ1-2, with D uncertain. Germline CDR1 SEHNR, CDR2 FQNEAQ (reference sequence). Trimming removed 1 base from V and 4 bases from J, with 7 bases in between. The CDR3 spans 13 residues. DNA of the CDR3: TGTGCCAGCAGCTTAGTCCGGTCCTATGGCTACACCTTC. Translation: CASSLVRSYGYTF.

This clonotype was seen at least ten times. This chain uses TRBV29-1 with TRBJ1-2, with D possibly matching TRBD1 (6 bases). Germline CDR1 SQVTM, CDR2 ANQGSEA. Trimming cost V 6 bases and J 0 bases, with 17 bases left between them. CDR3 length equals 15 residues. CDR3 region: CSVATGTQANYGYTF. The CDR3 DNA follows: TGCAGCGTGGCAACAGGGACCCAAGCTAACTATGGCTACACCTTC.

This clonotype was seen ten or more times. The rearrangement links TRBV20-1 to TRBJ1-5, with D unresolved. Germline V CDR1 and CDR2: DFQATT, SNEGSKA (reference sequence). V was shortened by 5 bases and J by 0 bases, with 11 bases between the two germline ends. The CDR3 length is 14 residues. CDR3: CSALRAASNQPQHF. In DNA, the CDR3 is TGCAGTGCTCTCCGGGCGGCTAGCAATCAGCCCCAGCATTTT.